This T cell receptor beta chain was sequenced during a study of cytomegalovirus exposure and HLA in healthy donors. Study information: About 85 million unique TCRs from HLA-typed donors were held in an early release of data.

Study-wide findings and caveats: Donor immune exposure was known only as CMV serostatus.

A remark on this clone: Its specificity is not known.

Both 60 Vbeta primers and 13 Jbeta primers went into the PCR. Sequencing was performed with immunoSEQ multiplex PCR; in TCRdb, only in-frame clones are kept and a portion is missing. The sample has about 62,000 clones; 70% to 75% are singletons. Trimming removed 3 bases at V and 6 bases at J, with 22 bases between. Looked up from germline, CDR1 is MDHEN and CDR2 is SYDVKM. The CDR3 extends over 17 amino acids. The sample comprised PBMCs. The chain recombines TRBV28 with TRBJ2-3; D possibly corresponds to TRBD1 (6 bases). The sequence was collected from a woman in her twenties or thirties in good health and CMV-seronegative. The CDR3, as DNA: TGTGCCAGCAGTTTCCCTTCCGGGACAAGTCAATCGGATACGCAGTATTTT. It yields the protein CASSFPSGTSQSDTQYF.